This T cell receptor (beta chain) was sequenced for a study of blood T cells in healthy people across ages. The second PCR ran roughly 6 to 11 cycles with a sample-barcoded 5' primer and J-beta primers. TCRdb re-called the 5' RACE reads with MiXCR, one entry per CDR3 protein. The sample lists roughly 800,000 distinct CDR3 sequences, 20% to 25% occurring once. Trimming cost V 2 bases and J 8 bases, with 12 bases left between them. The CDR3 loop spans 13 amino acids. Germline CDR1 and CDR2: SEHNR and FQNEAQ (reference sequence). This sample also appeared in a second study, on T cells of mothers and their children.

The sample was blood. The chain has TRBV7-9 and TRBJ1-2; D is perhaps TRBD1 (5 bases). The clonotype originates from a boy younger than 18 in good health. The CDR3 sequence: CASSLMGRGGYTF. CDR3 DNA sequence: TGTGCCAGCAGCTTAATGGGGCGCGGAGGCTACACCTTC. The entire variable domain, with the rest obtained from reference TRBV7-9 and TRBJ1-2, is as follows: DTGVSQNPRHKITKRGQNVTFRCDPISEHNRLYWYRQTLGQGPEFLTYFQNEAQLEKSRLLSDRFSAERPKGSFSTLEIQRTEQGDSAMYLCASSLMGRGGYTFGSGTRLTVV.